This entry lists 6 T cell receptor beta chains sequenced from one sample in a study of shared clonotypes between healthy human individuals (dated by TCRdb to 2020 to 2022). Receptors were amplified or captured by the immunoSEQ multiplex PCR assay. Sourced from immuneACCESS, this table was stored by TCRdb with only in-frame sequences that have V and J called. A share of the clones is absent; for the studies checked, an unresolved V gene accounts for under half, and the remainder has no known explanation. For this sample there are 1.5 million to 1.9 million clones; 98% appear just once. The leading ten clones occupy about 0.45% of the sample. Sequencing was performed on naive CD4+ T cells sorted from blood. The sample's cell subset or site label, decoded: CD45RA+ positively selected. The source is a man aged 25 to 45 in good health.

The chain employs TRBV10-3 and TRBJ2-3; D assignment may be TRBD1 or TRBD2 (5 bases each). The CDR3 covers 15 residues. V lost 6 bases and J lost 2, with 15 bases in between. The germline V gene has CDR1 ENHRY and CDR2 SYGVKD. The CDR3 here is CAIRGTGTFTDTQYF. The CDR3 DNA reads TGTGCCATCAGAGGGACCGGGACGTTCACAGATACGCAGTATTTT.

This chain uses TRBV11-2 with TRBJ2-2; D may match TRBD1 or TRBD2 (6 bases each). CDR1 is SGHAT and CDR2 is FQNNGV in the germline V gene. This CDR3 has 14 residues. The ends were cut back, 6 bases at V and 4 bases at J, with 12 bases in the middle. In nucleotides, the CDR3 is TGTGCCAGCAGGGGGGGCAGGGGCACCGGGGAGCTGTTTTTT. Translation gives CASRGGRGTGELFF.

The chain combines TRBV28 with TRBJ2-1; 9 nucleotides match TRBD2. Germline CDR1 MDHEN, CDR2 SYDVKM. The CDR3 has 17 amino acids. The junction had 12 bases not matched to a gene; V was cut back by 5 bases and J by 4 bases. For the CDR3, the DNA is TGTGCCAGCAGTACCGCCTTTAGCGGGAGTCTGTACAATGAGCAGTTCTTC. The encoded protein is CASSTAFSGSLYNEQFF. Full variable domain (missing parts from reference TRBV28 and TRBJ2-1): DVKVTQSSRYLVKRTGEKVFLECVQDMDHENMFWYRQDPGLGLRLIYFSYDVKMKEKGDIPEGYSVSREKKERFSLILESASTNQTSMYLCASSTAFSGSLYNEQFFGPGTRLTVL.

The chain joins TRBV11-2 to TRBJ2-2; tentatively, D is TRBD1 or TRBD2 (5 bases each). Germline CDR1 SGHAT, CDR2 FQNNGV. V lost 4 bases and J lost 2, with 20 bases in between. The CDR3 extends over 18 amino acids. CDR3 region: CASSSDRWEPFNTGELFF. CDR3 bases: TGTGCCAGCAGCTCCGACAGATGGGAGCCCTTCAACACCGGGGAGCTGTTTTTT.

The chain links TRBV11-3 to TRBJ2-7; D is perhaps TRBD1 (5 bases). The CDR3 runs 13 residues. Between the trimmed V and J ends, which lost 6 bases and 6 bases, there was a span of 15 bases. Germline V gives CDR1 SGHNT, CDR2 YENEEA. In DNA, the CDR3 is TGTGCCAGCAGTAGTCCAGGGTCCGGCGAGCAGTACTTC. Translated, it gives CASSSPGSGEQYF.

The chain uses TRBV7-3 and TRBJ2-7, with D unclear. The germline CDR1 and CDR2 sequences are SGHTA and FQGTGA. Between the trimmed V and J ends, which lost 4 bases and 0 bases, there was a span of 7 bases. The CDR3 length is 13 residues. Written as DNA, the CDR3 is TGTGCCAGCAGCTCGACCCCCTCCTACGAGCAGTACTTC. As protein: CASSSTPSYEQYF.